The clone carrying this T cell receptor (beta chain) was found a few times. Antigen: not known. One heparinised blood draw averaging about 116 mL was given by each donor. The data are from a study of beta chain features in type 1 diabetes. Broader study findings: Sampled from patients, naive, central memory and Treg TCRB repertoires appeared more similar than those sampled from healthy donors. Patients and controls would be equally affected if PCR favored shorter templates.

CDR3 length equals 14 residues. CDR1 is SEHNR, CDR2 FQNEAQ, per germline (reference sequence). Germline trimming cut 11 bases from V and 0 bases from J; bases unmatched to any gene: 5. Of the isolated RNA, all was reverse transcribed, and so the sequenced material was expressed TCRB transcripts. This table comes from immunoSEQ multiplex PCR, and its TCRdb copy is limited to in-frame clones, with some not included. Of 680,000 or so clones in the sample, roughly 15% were seen once. This chain joins TRBV7-9 and TRBJ2-2; 8 bases are a match to TRBD2. The specimen was naive CD4+ T cells from blood. The TCR comes from a man aged 18 to 29 in good health. CDR3 sequence (DNA): TGTGCCCGTAGCGGGGCTGCGAACACCGGGGAGCTGTTTTTT. Translated: CARSGAANTGELFF.